Listed below are T cell receptor beta chains from one sample, sequenced in a study of T cell responses to AZD1222 COVID-19 vaccine. Profiled with immunoSEQ multiplex PCR; TCRdb holds only in-frame clones, not every one. In the table there are 150,000 to 200,000 clones, roughly 90% of which are singletons. Sequencing was performed on peripheral blood, taken on day 0 of AZD1222 vaccination. Receptor source: an adult in good health. The CDR3 runs from the conserved cysteine through the conserved F or W. A D gene is named only where the DNA matches it firmly. Clone size is given for some rows only: seen once, a few or many times, or a class if the clone is expanded.

j_gene	v_gene	abundance	d_gene	CDR3aa	CDR3nt
TRBJ2-7	TRBV7-6	-	-	CASKKGGGTGYEQYF	TGTGCCAGCAAAAAAGGGGGCGGGACGGGCTACGAGCAGTACTTC
TRBJ2-1	TRBV27	-	TRBD2	CASRRTSGLYNEQFF	TGTGCCAGCAGGCGGACTAGCGGGCTATACAATGAGCAGTTCTTC
TRBJ2-3	TRBV19	-	TRBD1	CASSIIVQGQHTQYF	TGTGCCAGTAGTATAATCGTACAGGGGCAACATACGCAGTATTTT
TRBJ1-1	TRBV28	-	-	CASSTPPNTEAFF	TGTGCCAGCAGTACCCCCCCGAACACTGAAGCTTTCTTT
TRBJ2-7	TRBV5-1	-	-	CASSLGALAHEQYF	TGCGCCAGCAGCTTGGGAGCACTAGCTCACGAGCAGTACTTC
TRBJ1-5	TRBV30	-	TRBD1	CAWSSGLTGVDQPQHF	TGTGCCTGGAGTTCAGGGCTCACAGGGGTAGACCAGCCCCAGCATTTT
TRBJ1-2	TRBV6-2/TRBV6-3	-	-	CASSSLGGYTF	TGTGCCAGCAGTTCCCTGGGGGGCTACACCTTC
TRBJ2-3	TRBV3-1/TRBV3-2	-	-	CASSQGWGESSTDTQYF	TGTGCCAGCAGCCAAGGGTGGGGGGAGTCAAGCACAGATACGCAGTATTTT
TRBJ1-4	TRBV30	-	TRBD1	CAYLRRDRGDEKLFF	TGTGCCTATTTACGAAGGGACAGGGGCGATGAAAAACTGTTTTTT
TRBJ1-1	TRBV29-1	-	-	CSVSAGVANTEAFF	TGCAGCGTCTCCGCAGGGGTGGCGAACACTGAAGCTTTCTTT
TRBJ1-5	TRBV28	few	-	CASNVGNSNQPQHF	TGTGCCAGCAACGTAGGGAATAGCAATCAGCCCCAGCATTTT
TRBJ1-2	TRBV6-5	-	-	CASSTGTEGYTF	TGTGCCAGCAGTACCGGGACGGAAGGCTACACCTTC
TRBJ2-7	TRBV28	-	-	CASGVRVAQYF	TGTGCCAGCGGAGTCAGGGTTGCGCAGTACTTC
TRBJ1-2	TRBV5-4	-	TRBD1	CASSSDGTGDYGYTF	TGTGCCAGCAGCTCAGACGGGACAGGGGACTATGGCTACACCTTC
TRBJ2-7	TRBV28	-	TRBD1	CASSLRSDRVTSYEQYF	TGTGCCAGCAGTTTACGCTCAGACAGGGTAACCTCCTACGAGCAGTACTTC
TRBJ2-5	TRBV5-5	-	-	CASSGDVGEWETQYF	TGTGCCAGCAGCGGGGATGTAGGGGAATGGGAGACCCAGTACTTC
TRBJ2-7	TRBV27	-	TRBD1	CASSLDRGRDYEQYF	TGTGCCAGCAGTTTGGACAGGGGGCGCGACTACGAGCAGTACTTC
TRBJ1-5	TRBV19	-	TRBD1	CASTLGTGGNQPQHF	TGTGCCAGTACCCTCGGGACAGGGGGCAATCAGCCCCAGCATTTT
TRBJ2-3	TRBV7-2	-	TRBD2	CASSFASTSRTDTQYF	TGTGCCAGCAGCTTTGCCTCGACTAGCAGGACAGATACGCAGTATTTT
TRBJ2-5	TRBV2	-	-	CASSRLAASGPQYF	TGTGCCAGCAGTCGCTTAGCGGCTTCCGGGCCCCAGTACTTC
TRBJ2-2	TRBV5-4	-	-	CASSLADTGELFF	TGTGCCAGCAGCTTAGCGGATACCGGGGAGCTGTTTTTT
TRBJ2-3	TRBV19	-	TRBD2	CASTRLAGTDTQYF	TGTGCCAGTACCAGACTAGCGGGCACAGATACGCAGTATTTT
TRBJ2-7	TRBV11-2	-	-	CASSLVGIGSYEQYF	TGTGCCAGCAGCTTAGTTGGGATCGGCTCCTACGAGCAGTACTTC
TRBJ1-2	TRBV12-3/TRBV12-4	-	-	CASTRDGYGYTF	TGTGCCAGCACCCGGGACGGCTATGGCTACACCTTC
TRBJ2-1	TRBV6-2/TRBV6-3	-	TRBD2	CASSSWGGDQTYEQFF	TGTGCCAGCAGTTCGTGGGGAGGGGATCAAACGTATGAGCAGTTCTTC
TRBJ1-4	TRBV9	-	TRBD1	CASSVEGAGGEKLFF	TGTGCCAGCAGCGTAGAAGGGGCAGGGGGTGAAAAACTGTTTTTT
TRBJ1-6	TRBV18	-	TRBD1	CASSTSGTGSSPLHF	TGTGCCAGCTCCACCTCCGGGACAGGGAGTTCACCCCTCCACTTT
TRBJ2-7	TRBV24-1	few	TRBD1	CANTTIGTAYEQYF	TGTGCCAACACTACTATCGGGACAGCCTACGAGCAGTACTTC
TRBJ2-7	TRBV25-1	-	-	CASSQRGPTPYEQYF	TGTGCCAGCAGTCAAAGGGGACCTACTCCCTACGAGCAGTACTTC
TRBJ2-3	TRBV24-1	-	TRBD2	CATSDVRLAGATYTDTQYF	TGTGCCACCAGTGATGTGAGACTAGCGGGAGCGACCTACACAGATACGCAGTATTTT
TRBJ2-7	TRBV15	medium-sized	TRBD2	CATSRDRTGGYEQYF	TGTGCCACCAGCAGAGATAGGACGGGAGGCTACGAGCAGTACTTC
TRBJ2-5	TRBV7-9	-	TRBD2	CASREASGSWQTQYF	TGTGCCAGCAGAGAGGCTAGCGGGAGCTGGCAGACCCAGTACTTC
TRBJ1-1	TRBV28	-	-	CASSFAGQGTEAFF	TGTGCCAGCAGTTTCGCAGGGCAAGGGACTGAAGCTTTCTTT
TRBJ2-1	TRBV30	-	TRBD2	CAWRYSGGSNEQFF	TGTGCCTGGAGGTATAGCGGGGGGTCCAATGAGCAGTTCTTC
TRBJ2-2	TRBV4-2	-	-	CASSQGTGTNTGELFF	TGTGCCAGCAGCCAGGGAACAGGGACGAACACCGGGGAGCTGTTTTTT